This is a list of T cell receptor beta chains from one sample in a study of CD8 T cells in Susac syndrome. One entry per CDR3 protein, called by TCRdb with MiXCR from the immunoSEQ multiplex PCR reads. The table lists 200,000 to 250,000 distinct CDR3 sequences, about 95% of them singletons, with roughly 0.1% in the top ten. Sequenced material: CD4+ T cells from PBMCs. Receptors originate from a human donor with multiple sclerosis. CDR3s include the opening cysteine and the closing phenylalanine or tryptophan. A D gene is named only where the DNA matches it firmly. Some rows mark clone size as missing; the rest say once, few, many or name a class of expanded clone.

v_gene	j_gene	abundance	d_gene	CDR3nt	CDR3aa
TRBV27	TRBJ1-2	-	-	TGTGCCAGCAGTTTTTCGGGGTTTCTATATAATGGCTACACCTTC	CASSFSGFLYNGYTF
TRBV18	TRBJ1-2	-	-	TGTGCCAGCTCACCGAGAGTGATCTATGGCTACACCTTC	CASSPRVIYGYTF
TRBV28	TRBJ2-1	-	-	TGTGCCACCCACAGCTCCTACAATGAGCAGTTCTTC	CATHSSYNEQFF
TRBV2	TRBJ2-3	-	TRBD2	TGTGCCAGCAGTGCCCCGGGGTTTTCGGGAGGGCGCACAGATACGCAGTATTTT	CASSAPGFSGGRTDTQYF
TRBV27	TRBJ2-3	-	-	TGTGCCAGCAGTTTCCGCCCCCGGGGAGCGGGTAGTGCAGATACGCAGTATTTT	CASSFRPRGAGSADTQYF
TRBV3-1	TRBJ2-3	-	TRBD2	TGTGCCAGCAGCCGGCGGACTAGTGAGGATACGCAGTATTTT	CASSRRTSEDTQYF
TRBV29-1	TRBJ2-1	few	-	TGCAGCGTCCAATTATGGCCATTCTTC	CSVQLWPFF
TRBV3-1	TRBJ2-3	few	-	TGTGCCAGCAGCCAACAGGGCACAGATACGCAGTATTTT	CASSQQGTDTQYF
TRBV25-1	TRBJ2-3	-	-	TGTGCCAGCAGTGGACCGCACCCCACAGATACGCAGTATTTT	CASSGPHPTDTQYF
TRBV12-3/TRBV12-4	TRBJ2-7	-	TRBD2	TGTGCCAGCAGTGGCCCGCCTTTAGCGGGAGGACCCTCCTACGAGCAGTACTTC	CASSGPPLAGGPSYEQYF
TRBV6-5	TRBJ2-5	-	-	TGTGCCAGCAGTTACATTGAGACCCAGTACTTC	CASSYIETQYF
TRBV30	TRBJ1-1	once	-	TGTGCCTGGAGTGTAGCTAACACTGAAGCTTTCTTT	CAWSVANTEAFF
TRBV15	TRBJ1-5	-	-	TGTGCCACCAGCAGGGGAACAGGACCGGAGGCGCCCCAGCATTTT	CATSRGTGPEAPQHF
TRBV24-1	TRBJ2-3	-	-	TGTGCCACCAGCCGGGGCCTTAGCACAGATACGCAGTATTTT	CATSRGLSTDTQYF
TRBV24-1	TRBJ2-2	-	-	TGTGCCACCTCGGCCAACACCGGGGAGCTGTTTTTT	CATSANTGELFF
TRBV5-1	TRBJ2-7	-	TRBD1	TGCGCCAGCAGCTTGGCCGGGACAGCAATTGAGCAGTACTTC	CASSLAGTAIEQYF
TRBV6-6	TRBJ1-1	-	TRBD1	TGTGCCAGCACCGACAGGGGCCGGAACACTGAAGCTTTCTTT	CASTDRGRNTEAFF
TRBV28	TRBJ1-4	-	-	TGTGCCAGCAGTTTGGTTGGACAGCAAAATGAAAAACTGTTTTTT	CASSLVGQQNEKLFF
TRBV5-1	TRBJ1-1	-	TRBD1	TGCGCCAGCAGCTGGAAGGGACAGGGAAACACTGAAGCTTTCTTT	CASSWKGQGNTEAFF
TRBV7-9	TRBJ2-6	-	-	TGTGCCAGCAGCGCCTCCCCTCCTGGGGCCAACGTCCTGACTTTC	CASSASPPGANVLTF
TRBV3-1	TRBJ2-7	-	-	TGTGCCAGCAGCCAAACGGGTTCCGAGCAGTACTTC	CASSQTGSEQYF
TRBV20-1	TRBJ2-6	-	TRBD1	TGCAGTGCTTCTCGGACAGGCTTCCGCTCTGGGGCCAACGTCCTGACTTTC	CSASRTGFRSGANVLTF